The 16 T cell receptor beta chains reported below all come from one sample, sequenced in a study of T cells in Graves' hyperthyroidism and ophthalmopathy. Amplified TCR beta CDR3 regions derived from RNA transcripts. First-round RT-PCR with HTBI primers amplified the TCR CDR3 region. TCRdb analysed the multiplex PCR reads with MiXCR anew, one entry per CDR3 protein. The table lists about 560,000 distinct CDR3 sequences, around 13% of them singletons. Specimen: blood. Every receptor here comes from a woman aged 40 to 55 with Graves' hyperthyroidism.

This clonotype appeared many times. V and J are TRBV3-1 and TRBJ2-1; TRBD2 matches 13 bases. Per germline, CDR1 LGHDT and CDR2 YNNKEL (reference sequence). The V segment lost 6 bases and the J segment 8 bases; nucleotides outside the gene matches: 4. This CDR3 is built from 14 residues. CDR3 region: CASRPGLAGDEQFF. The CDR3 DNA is TGTGCCAGCAGACCCGGACTAGCGGGAGATGAGCAGTTCTTC.

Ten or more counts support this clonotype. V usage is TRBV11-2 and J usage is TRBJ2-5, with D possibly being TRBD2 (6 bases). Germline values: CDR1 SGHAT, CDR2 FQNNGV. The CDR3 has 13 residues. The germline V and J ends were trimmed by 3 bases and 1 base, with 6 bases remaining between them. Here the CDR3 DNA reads TGTGCCAGCAGCTTCGGGAGCCAAGAGACCCAGTACTTC. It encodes CASSFGSQETQYF.

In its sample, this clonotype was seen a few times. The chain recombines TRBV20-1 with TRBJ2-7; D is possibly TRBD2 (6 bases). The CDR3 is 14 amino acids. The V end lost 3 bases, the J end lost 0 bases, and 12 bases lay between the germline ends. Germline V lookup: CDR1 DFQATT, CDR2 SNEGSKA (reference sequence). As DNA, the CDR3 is TGCAGTGCTAGTGCCGGCGGGACCTCCTACGAGCAGTACTTC. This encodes CSASAGGTSYEQYF.

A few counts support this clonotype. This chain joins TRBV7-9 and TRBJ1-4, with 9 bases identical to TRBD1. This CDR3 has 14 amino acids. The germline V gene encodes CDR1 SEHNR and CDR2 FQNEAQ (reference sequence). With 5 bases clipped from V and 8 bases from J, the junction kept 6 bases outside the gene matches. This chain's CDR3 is CASSPGQGLEKLFF. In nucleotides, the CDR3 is TGTGCCAGCAGCCCAGGACAGGGGTTGGAAAAACTGTTTTTT.

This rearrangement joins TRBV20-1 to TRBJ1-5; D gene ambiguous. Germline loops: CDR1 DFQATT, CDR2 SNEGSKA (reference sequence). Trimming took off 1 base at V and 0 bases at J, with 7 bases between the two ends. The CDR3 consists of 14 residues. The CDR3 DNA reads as TGCAGTGCTAGAGTAAAGTATAGCAATCAGCCCCAGCATTTT. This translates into CSARVKYSNQPQHF.

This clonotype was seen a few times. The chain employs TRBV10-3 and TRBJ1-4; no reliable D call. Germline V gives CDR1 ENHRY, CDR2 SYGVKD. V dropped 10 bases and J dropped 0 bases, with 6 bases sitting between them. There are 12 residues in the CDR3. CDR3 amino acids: CATGTTNEKLFF. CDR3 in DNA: TGTGCCACCGGGACAACTAATGAAAAACTGTTTTTT.

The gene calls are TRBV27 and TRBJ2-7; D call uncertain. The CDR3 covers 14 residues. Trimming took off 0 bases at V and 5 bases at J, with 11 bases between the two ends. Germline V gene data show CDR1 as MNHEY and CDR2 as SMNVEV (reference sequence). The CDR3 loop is CASSLSWAMNEQYF. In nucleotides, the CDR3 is TGTGCCAGCAGTTTATCGTGGGCGATGAACGAGCAGTACTTC.

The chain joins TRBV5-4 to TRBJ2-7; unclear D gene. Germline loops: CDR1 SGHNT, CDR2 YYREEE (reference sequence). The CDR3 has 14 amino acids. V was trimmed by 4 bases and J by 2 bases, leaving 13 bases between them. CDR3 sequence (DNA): TGTGCCAGCAGCCAGAGACATGACCCCTACGAGCAGTACTTC. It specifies CASSQRHDPYEQYF.

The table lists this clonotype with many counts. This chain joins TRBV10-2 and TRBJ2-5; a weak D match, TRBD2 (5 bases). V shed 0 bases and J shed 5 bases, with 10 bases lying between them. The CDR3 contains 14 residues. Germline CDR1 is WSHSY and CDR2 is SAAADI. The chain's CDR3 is CASSESAGLETQYF. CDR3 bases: TGCGCCAGCAGTGAGTCGGCGGGTTTGGAGACCCAGTACTTC.

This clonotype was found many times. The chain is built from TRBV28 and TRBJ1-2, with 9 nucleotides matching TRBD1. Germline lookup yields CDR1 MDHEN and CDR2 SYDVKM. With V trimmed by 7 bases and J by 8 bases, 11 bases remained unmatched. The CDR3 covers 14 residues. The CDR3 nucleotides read TGTGCCAGCACCCTTATTACAGGGGGCAGGGGCTACACCTTC. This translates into CASTLITGGRGYTF.

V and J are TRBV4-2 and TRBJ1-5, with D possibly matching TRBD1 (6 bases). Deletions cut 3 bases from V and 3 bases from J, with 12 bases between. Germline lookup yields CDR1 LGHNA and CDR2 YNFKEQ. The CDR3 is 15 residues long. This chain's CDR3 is CASSHGGGANQPQHF. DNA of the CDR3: TGTGCCAGCAGCCACGGAGGGGGGGCCAATCAGCCCCAGCATTTT.

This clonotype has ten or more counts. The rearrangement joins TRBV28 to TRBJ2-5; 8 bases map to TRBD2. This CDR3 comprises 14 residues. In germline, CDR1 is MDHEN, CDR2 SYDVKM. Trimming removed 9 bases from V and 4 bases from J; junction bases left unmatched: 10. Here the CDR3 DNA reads TGTGCCAGTCCGGGGGGGGACCTTGGAGAGACCCAGTACTTC. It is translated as CASPGGDLGETQYF.

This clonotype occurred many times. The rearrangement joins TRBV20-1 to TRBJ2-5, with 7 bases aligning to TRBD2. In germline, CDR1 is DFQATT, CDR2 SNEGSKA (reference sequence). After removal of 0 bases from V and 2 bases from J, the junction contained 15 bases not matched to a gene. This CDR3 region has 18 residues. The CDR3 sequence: CSARDLGRVPSTQETQYF. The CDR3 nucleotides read TGCAGTGCTAGAGATTTGGGGAGGGTCCCCTCAACACAAGAGACCCAGTACTTC.

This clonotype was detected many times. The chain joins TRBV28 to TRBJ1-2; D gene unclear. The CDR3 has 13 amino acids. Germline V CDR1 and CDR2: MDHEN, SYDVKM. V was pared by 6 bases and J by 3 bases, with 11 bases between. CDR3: CASRRAGHYGYTF. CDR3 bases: TGTGCCAGCAGGAGAGCAGGCCACTATGGCTACACCTTC.

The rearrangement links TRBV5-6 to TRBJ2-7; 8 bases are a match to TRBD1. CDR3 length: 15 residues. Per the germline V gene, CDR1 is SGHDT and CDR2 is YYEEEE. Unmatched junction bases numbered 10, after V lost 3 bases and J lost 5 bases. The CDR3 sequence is CASSSTSRGLDEQYF. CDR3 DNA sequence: TGTGCCAGCAGCTCAACGTCCAGGGGGCTCGACGAGCAGTACTTC.

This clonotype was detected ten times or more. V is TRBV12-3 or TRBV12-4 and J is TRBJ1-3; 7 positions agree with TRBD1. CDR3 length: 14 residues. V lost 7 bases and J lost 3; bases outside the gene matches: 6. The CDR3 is CASIRDSSGNTIYF. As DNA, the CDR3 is TGTGCCAGCATCCGGGACAGCAGTGGAAACACCATATATTTT.